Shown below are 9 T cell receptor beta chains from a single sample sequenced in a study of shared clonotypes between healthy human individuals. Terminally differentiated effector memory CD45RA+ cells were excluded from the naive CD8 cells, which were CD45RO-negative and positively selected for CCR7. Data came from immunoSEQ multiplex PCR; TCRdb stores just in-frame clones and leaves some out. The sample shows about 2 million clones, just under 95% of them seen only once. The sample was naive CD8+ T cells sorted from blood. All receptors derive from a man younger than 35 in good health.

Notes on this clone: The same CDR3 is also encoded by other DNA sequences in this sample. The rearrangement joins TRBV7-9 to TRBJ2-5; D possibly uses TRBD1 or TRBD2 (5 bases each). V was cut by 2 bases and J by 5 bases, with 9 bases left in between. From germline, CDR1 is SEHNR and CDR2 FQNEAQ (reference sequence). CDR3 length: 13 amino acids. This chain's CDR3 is CASSLIGEETQYF. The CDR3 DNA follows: TGTGCCAGCAGCTTAATAGGGGAGGAGACCCAGTACTTC.

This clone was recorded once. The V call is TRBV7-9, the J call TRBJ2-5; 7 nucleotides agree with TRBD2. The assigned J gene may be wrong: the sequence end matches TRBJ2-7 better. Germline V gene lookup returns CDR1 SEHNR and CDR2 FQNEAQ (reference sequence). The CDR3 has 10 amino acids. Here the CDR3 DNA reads TGTGCCAGCGGGGGGGACGAGCAGTACTTC. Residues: CASGGDEQYF.

The CDR3 here is CASSLTGTSAIQETQYF. DNA for the CDR3: TGTGCCAGCAGCTTGACCGGGACTAGCGCCATCCAAGAGACCCAGTACTTC. The J gene is TRBJ2-5, the V gene TRBV5-6; the match to TRBD2 covers 10 bases. The CDR3 spans 17 residues. Germline CDR1 and CDR2: SGHDT and YYEEEE. The J segment lost 1 base and the V segment lost 1 base, leaving 7 bases of the junction unmatched. The complete variable domain, with remaining parts taken from reference TRBV5-6 and TRBJ2-5, reads DAGVTQSPTHLIKTRGQQVTLRCSPKSGHDTVSWYQQALGQGPQFIFQYYEEEERQRGNFPDRFSGHQFPNYSSELNVNALLLGDSALYLCASSLTGTSAIQETQYFGPGTRLLVL.

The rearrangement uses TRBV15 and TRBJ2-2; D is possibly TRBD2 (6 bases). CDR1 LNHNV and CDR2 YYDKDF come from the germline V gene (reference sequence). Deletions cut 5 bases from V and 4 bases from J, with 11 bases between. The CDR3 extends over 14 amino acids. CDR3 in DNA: TGTGCCACCAGCCCCCACGGGAGCACCGGGGAGCTGTTTTTT. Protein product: CATSPHGSTGELFF.

DNA for the CDR3: TGTGCCAGCAGCGTGAAAGCGGGCGGGAGCTACAATGAGCAGTTCTTC. Its translation is CASSVKAGGSYNEQFF. This rearrangement joins TRBV9 to TRBJ2-1, with 7 bases aligning to TRBD2. Per the germline V gene, CDR1 is SGDLS and CDR2 is YYNGEE. The CDR3 length is 16 residues. The junction had 8 bases not matched to a gene; V was cut back by 2 bases and J by 3 bases.

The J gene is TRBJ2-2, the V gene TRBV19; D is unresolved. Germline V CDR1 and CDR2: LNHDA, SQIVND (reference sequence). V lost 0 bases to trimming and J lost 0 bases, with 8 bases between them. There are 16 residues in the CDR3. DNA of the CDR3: TGTGCCAGTAGTATAGACGCAAACGCGAACACCGGGGAGCTGTTTTTT. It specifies CASSIDANANTGELFF.

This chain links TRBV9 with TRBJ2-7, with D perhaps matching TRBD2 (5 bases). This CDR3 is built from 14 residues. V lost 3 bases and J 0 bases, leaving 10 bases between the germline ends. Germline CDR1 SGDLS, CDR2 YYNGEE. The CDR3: CASSEDGSSYEQYF. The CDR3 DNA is TGTGCCAGCAGCGAGGATGGGAGCTCCTACGAGCAGTACTTC.

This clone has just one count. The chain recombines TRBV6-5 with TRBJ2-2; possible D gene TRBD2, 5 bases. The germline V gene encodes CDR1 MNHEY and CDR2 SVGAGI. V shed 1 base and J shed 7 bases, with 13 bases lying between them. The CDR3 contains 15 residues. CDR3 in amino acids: CASSYYKSAGGELFF. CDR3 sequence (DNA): TGTGCCAGCAGTTACTACAAATCGGCGGGCGGGGAGCTGTTTTTT.

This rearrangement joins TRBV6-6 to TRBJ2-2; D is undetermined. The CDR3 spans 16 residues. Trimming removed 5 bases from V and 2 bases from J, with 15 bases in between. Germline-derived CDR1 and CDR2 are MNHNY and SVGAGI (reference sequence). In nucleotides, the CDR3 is TGTGCCAGCAGTCCCAATCCGACACTCAACACCGGGGAGCTGTTTTTT. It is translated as CASSPNPTLNTGELFF.